This TCR beta chain comes out of a study of human T cells and chemical hapten exposure. As processed by the authors: Per-sample TCR counts ranged from about 23,224 to 750,000, median around 96,000. Using its own MiXCR run on the RACE reads, TCRdb lists one record per CDR3 protein. The authors' filters were not applied to this entry. The sample has around 42,000 distinct CDR3 sequences, roughly 12% seen once; the top ten hold 5.5% to 6.5%. The CDR3 sequence is 16 residues long. Per the germline V gene, CDR1 is SGHTA and CDR2 is FQGNSA. V lost 2 bases, J lost 5 bases, and 5 bases stayed unmatched. Documented time point: pre-sensitization, week 0. Treatment denoted: therapeutic diphenylcyclopropenone sensitization with weekly scalp DPC. Phlebotomy was performed prior to application of every patch test.

V gene TRBV7-2 combines with J gene TRBJ2-5, with TRBD2 identical over 13 bases. The receptor was derived from a woman in her 30s with alopecia areata. Some clones in this sample may be carry-over from other donors' samples. This specimen was whole blood, taken in connection with sensitization to the hapten diphenylcyclopropenone (DPC). This CDR3 is CASSLSTSGGQETQYF. CDR3 DNA sequence: TGTGCCAGCAGCTTATCGACTAGCGGGGGGCAGGAGACCCAGTACTTC.